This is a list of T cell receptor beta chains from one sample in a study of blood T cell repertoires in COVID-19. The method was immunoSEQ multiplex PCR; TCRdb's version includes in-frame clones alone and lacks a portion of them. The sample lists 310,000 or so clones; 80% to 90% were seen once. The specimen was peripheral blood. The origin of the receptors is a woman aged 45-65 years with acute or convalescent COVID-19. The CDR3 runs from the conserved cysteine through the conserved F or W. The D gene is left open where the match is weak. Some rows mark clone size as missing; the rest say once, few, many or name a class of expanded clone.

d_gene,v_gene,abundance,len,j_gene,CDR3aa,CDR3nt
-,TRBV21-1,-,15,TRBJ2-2,CASSKVKGVTGELFF,TGTGCCAGCAGCAAGGTAAAGGGAGTCACCGGGGAGCTGTTTTTT
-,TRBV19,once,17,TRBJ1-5,CASEPTPLYVGSTAQHF,TGTGCCAGCGAGCCAACCCCCTTATACGTCGGGTCCACGGCCCAGCATTTT
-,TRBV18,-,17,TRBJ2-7,CASSPNRASSSSYEQYF,TGTGCCAGCTCACCAAACAGGGCCTCGTCAAGCTCCTACGAGCAGTACTTC
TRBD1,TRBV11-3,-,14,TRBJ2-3,CASSTGTGEDTQYF,TGTGCCAGCAGCACCGGGACAGGGGAAGATACGCAGTATTTT
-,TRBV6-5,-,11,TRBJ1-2,CASRRDRSYTF,TGTGCCAGCAGGCGAGACAGGTCCTACACCTTC
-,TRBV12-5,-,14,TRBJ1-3,CASGLVQSGNTIYF,TGTGCTAGTGGTTTAGTACAATCTGGAAACACCATATATTTT
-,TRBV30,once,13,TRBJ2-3,CAWSELSTDTQYF,TGTGCCTGGAGCGAGCTGAGCACAGATACGCAGTATTTT
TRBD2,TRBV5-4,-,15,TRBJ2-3,CASSLAGGGTDTQYF,TGTGCCAGCAGCTTGGCCGGGGGGGGTACAGATACGCAGTATTTT
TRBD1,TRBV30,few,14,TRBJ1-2,CAWGAEDREDGYTF,TGTGCCTGGGGCGCTGAGGACAGGGAGGATGGCTACACCTTC
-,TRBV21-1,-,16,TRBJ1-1,CASSKGRDRAPAEAFF,TGTGCCAGCAGCAAAGGTAGGGACAGGGCTCCCGCTGAAGCTTTCTTT
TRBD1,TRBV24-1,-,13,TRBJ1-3,CATSGGSGQVQYF,TGTGCCACCAGTGGGGGATCGGGACAGGTCCAATATTTT
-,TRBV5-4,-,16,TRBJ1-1,CASSLRRVIGDTEAFF,TGTGCCAGCAGCTTGCGTCGAGTTATAGGGGACACTGAAGCTTTCTTT
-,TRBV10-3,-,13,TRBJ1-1,CAISESLDREAFF,TGTGCCATCAGTGAGTCTCTAGACAGAGAGGCTTTCTTT
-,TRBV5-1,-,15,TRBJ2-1,CASSLVGRVYNEQFF,TGCGCCAGCAGCTTAGTGGGGCGAGTCTACAATGAGCAGTTCTTC
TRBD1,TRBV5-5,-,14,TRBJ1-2,CASSFGQGNYGYTF,TGTGCCAGCAGCTTTGGACAGGGGAACTATGGCTACACCTTC
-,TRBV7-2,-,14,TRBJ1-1,CASSPQGSNTEAFF,TGTGCCAGCAGCCCACAGGGATCGAACACTGAAGCTTTCTTT
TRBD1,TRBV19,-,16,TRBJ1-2,CASSIALQGAGYGYTF,TGTGCCAGTAGTATAGCCCTACAGGGGGCCGGCTATGGCTACACCTTC
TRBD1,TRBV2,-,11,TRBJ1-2,CASRTGLGYTF,TGTGCCAGCAGGACAGGGCTTGGCTACACCTTC
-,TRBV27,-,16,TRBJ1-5,CASNPSGPGSNQPQHF,TGTGCCAGCAACCCATCGGGCCCGGGGAGCAATCAGCCCCAGCATTTT
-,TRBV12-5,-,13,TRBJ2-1,CASGGEWGNEQFF,TGTGCTAGTGGCGGGGAGTGGGGCAATGAGCAGTTCTTC
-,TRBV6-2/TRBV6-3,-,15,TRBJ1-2,CASSRQTPGSGGYTF,TGTGCCAGCAGTCGACAGACCCCCGGTTCCGGGGGCTACACCTTC
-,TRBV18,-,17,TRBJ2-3,CASSFLLVRQFTDTQYF,TGTGCCAGCTCCTTCCTCCTTGTGCGACAGTTCACAGATACGCAGTATTTT
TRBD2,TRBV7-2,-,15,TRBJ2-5,CASSLAPGGLETQYF,TGTGCCAGCAGCTTGGCCCCGGGGGGGTTAGAGACCCAGTACTTC
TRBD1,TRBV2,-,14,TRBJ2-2,CASTGQVGTGELFF,TGTGCCAGCACCGGACAGGTGGGCACCGGGGAGCTGTTTTTT
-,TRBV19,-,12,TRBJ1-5,CASSFDRQPQHF,TGTGCCAGTAGTTTCGACAGGCAGCCCCAGCATTTT
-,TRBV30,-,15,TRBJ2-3,CAWSHGGGNTDTQYF,TGTGCCTGGAGTCACGGAGGGGGCAACACAGATACGCAGTATTTT
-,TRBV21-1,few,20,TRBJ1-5,CASSKVYLGRGDDSNQPQHF,TGTGCCAGCAGCAAAGTGTATTTAGGCAGGGGGGACGATAGCAATCAGCCCCAGCATTTT
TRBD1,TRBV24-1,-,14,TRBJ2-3,CATSDDRVGDTQYF,TGTGCCACCAGTGATGACAGGGTTGGGGATACGCAGTATTTT
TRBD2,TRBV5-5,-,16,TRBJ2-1,CASSAWTSGPGNEQFF,TGTGCCAGCAGCGCATGGACTAGCGGCCCGGGGAATGAGCAGTTCTTC
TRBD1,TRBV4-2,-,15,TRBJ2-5,CASSLQQGNQETQYF,TGTGCCAGCAGCCTTCAACAGGGGAACCAAGAGACCCAGTACTTC
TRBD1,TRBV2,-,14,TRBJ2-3,CASSARQGLYTQYF,TGTGCCAGCAGTGCGAGACAGGGCCTTTATACGCAGTATTTT
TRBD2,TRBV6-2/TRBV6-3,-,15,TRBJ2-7,CASSAGLASSYEQYF,TGTGCCAGCAGTGCGGGACTAGCGAGCTCCTACGAGCAGTACTTC
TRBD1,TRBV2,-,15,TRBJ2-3,CASSAGTGPGDTQYF,TGTGCCAGCAGTGCTGGGACAGGGCCAGGAGATACGCAGTATTTT
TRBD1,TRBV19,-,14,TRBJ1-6,CATSPDDRDSPLHF,TGTGCCACGTCACCCGACGACAGGGACTCACCCCTCCACTTT
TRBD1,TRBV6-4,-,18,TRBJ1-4,CASSDPDRGRTTNEKLFF,TGTGCCAGCAGTGATCCCGACAGGGGGCGTACAACTAATGAAAAACTGTTTTTT
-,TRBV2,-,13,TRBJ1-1,CASSDSMNTEAFF,TGTGCCAGCAGTGATTCCATGAACACTGAAGCTTTCTTT
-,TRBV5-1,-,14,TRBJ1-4,CASSRDTTNEKLFF,TGCGCCAGCAGCCGGGACACAACTAATGAAAAACTGTTTTTT
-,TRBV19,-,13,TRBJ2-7,CASRDRRAYEQYF,TGTGCCAGTAGGGACAGGAGGGCCTACGAGCAGTACTTC
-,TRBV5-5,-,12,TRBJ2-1,CASSPFLNEQFF,TGTGCCAGCAGCCCTTTTCTCAATGAGCAGTTCTTC
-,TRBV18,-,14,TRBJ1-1,CASSLSSEIDEAFF,TGTGCCAGCTCACTGAGTAGTGAAATAGATGAAGCTTTCTTT
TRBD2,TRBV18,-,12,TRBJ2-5,CASSSGEETQYF,TGTGCCAGCTCAAGCGGGGAAGAGACCCAGTACTTC
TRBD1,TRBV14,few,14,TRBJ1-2,CASSPTAGGYGYTF,TGTGCCAGCAGCCCAACAGCAGGGGGCTATGGCTACACCTTC
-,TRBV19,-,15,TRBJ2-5,CASSIAWGAQETQYF,TGTGCCAGTAGTATAGCCTGGGGAGCCCAAGAGACCCAGTACTTC
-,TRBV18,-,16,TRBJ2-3,CASSPAVRAVTDTQYF,TGTGCCAGTTCTCCAGCCGTGAGAGCTGTCACAGATACGCAGTATTTT
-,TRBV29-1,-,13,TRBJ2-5,CSVEDSWQETQYF,TGCAGCGTTGAGGACAGTTGGCAAGAGACCCAGTACTTC